These 11 T cell receptor beta chains came from one sample sequenced in a study of T cell changes during pregnancy in multiple sclerosis. Profiling relied on immunoSEQ multiplex PCR, and the TCRdb table lists in-frame clones only, not all of them. The sample shows about 40,000 clones, roughly nine tenths of them seen only once. This specimen consisted of CD4+ T cells from peripheral blood mononuclear cells, obtained before pregnancy. These receptor sequences come from a female donor with multiple sclerosis, enrolled in a pregnancy study.

This clone was seen a single time. This chain uses TRBV2 with TRBJ2-7, with 8 bases lining up with TRBD1. Germline V gene sequence: CDR1 SNHLY, CDR2 FYNNEI. With 6 bases clipped from V and 5 bases from J, the junction kept 15 bases outside the gene matches. CDR3 size: 16 residues. The CDR3 DNA reads as TGTGCCAGCAGCCCCCTGGCTGGCAGGGGGCTCAACGAGCAGTACTTC. Residues: CASSPLAGRGLNEQYF.

The J gene is TRBJ2-7, the V gene TRBV5-6, with TRBD1 matching 8 bases. The V gene end was trimmed by 4 bases and the J gene end by 6 bases; junction bases not matched to a gene: 3. The germline CDR1 and CDR2 sequences are SGHDT and YYEEEE. This CDR3 comprises 12 residues. CDR3 amino acids: CASSLDRGEQYF. CDR3 nucleotides: TGTGCCAGCAGCCTAGACAGGGGCGAGCAGTACTTC.

V gene TRBV19 combines with J gene TRBJ2-7, with 15 bases aligning to TRBD2. This CDR3 is built from 18 residues. J lost 7 bases, V lost 3 bases, and 13 bases had no gene match. In germline, CDR1 is LNHDA, CDR2 SQIVND (reference sequence). In nucleotides, the CDR3 is TGTGCCAGTAGTATGCAGAGGTTCGGGACTAGCGGGAGGTTGGAGCAGTACTTC. Translating it yields CASSMQRFGTSGRLEQYF. Filled out from reference TRBV19 and TRBJ2-7, the complete variable domain reads DGGITQSPKYLFRKEGQNVTLSCEQNLNHDAMYWYRQDPGQGLRLIYYSQIVNDFQKGDIAEGYSVSREKKESFPLTVTSAQKNPTAFYLCASSMQRFGTSGRLEQYFGPGTRLTVT.

The chain recombines TRBV7-9 with TRBJ2-3, with 8 nucleotides matching TRBD1. This CDR3 comprises 12 residues. V gave up 5 bases and J gave up 9 bases; unmatched junction bases: 4. The V gene's germline CDR1 is SEHNR and CDR2 FQNEAQ (reference sequence). The CDR3 DNA reads TGTGCCAGCAGCGAAGGACAGGGCACGCAGTATTTT. Protein: CASSEGQGTQYF.

V is TRBV19 and J is TRBJ2-3, with 12 bases matching TRBD2. Trimming at V came to 5 bases and at J to 5 bases, leaving 5 bases not matched to a gene. The CDR3 is 15 residues long. The germline V gene encodes CDR1 LNHDA and CDR2 SQIVND (reference sequence). The CDR3 loop reads CASSLAGGVGDTQYF. In DNA, the CDR3 is TGTGCCAGTAGTCTAGCGGGAGGGGTAGGAGATACGCAGTATTTT.

This chain links TRBV28 with TRBJ2-3; D perhaps matches TRBD2 (6 bases). This CDR3 region has 14 residues. V shed 6 bases and J shed 2 bases, with 12 bases lying between them. Germline V gene data show CDR1 as MDHEN and CDR2 as SYDVKM. CDR3 DNA sequence: TGTGCCAGCAGCGCCACGGGGGTCACAGATACGCAGTATTTT. It specifies CASSATGVTDTQYF.

V usage is TRBV11-2 and J usage is TRBJ2-2, with TRBD2 matching 10 bases. The CDR3 runs to 17 residues. J was trimmed by 0 bases and V by 7 bases; bases with no gene match: 8. Germline values: CDR1 SGHAT, CDR2 FQNNGV. CDR3 amino acids: CASTAASGRANTGELFF. CDR3 coding DNA: TGTGCCAGCACCGCCGCGAGCGGGAGGGCGAACACCGGGGAGCTGTTTTTT.

The V call is TRBV19, the J call TRBJ1-1; the D gene is possibly TRBD1 (5 bases). The CDR3 is 14 amino acids. Germline assignment: CDR1 LNHDA and CDR2 SQIVND (reference sequence). V dropped 4 bases and J dropped 5 bases, with 14 bases sitting between them. Written as DNA, the CDR3 is TGTGCCAGTAGTACTTCTCCAGGGAAGACTGAAGCTTTCTTT. This sequence encodes CASSTSPGKTEAFF.

This chain joins TRBV18 and TRBJ2-7, with 14 bases fitting TRBD2. Trimming cost V 5 bases and J 6 bases; bases outside gene matches: 3. There are 14 residues in the CDR3. CDR1 is KGHSH and CDR2 is LQKENI in the germline V gene. CDR3: CASSAGTSGSEQYF. CDR3 nucleotide sequence: TGTGCCAGCTCAGCCGGGACTAGCGGGAGCGAGCAGTACTTC.

The CDR3 reads CASSTRNGGSYNEQFF. The CDR3 DNA reads as TGTGCCAGTAGTACCCGCAATGGCGGATCCTACAATGAGCAGTTCTTC. The gene calls are TRBV19 and TRBJ2-1; no reliable D call. The germline CDR1 and CDR2 sequences are LNHDA and SQIVND (reference sequence). The CDR3 is 16 residues long. Trimming left V 4 bases short and J 1 base short, with 14 bases between.

The chain is built from TRBV28 and TRBJ1-2, with D possibly being TRBD1 (6 bases). CDR1 and CDR2 (germline): MDHEN, SYDVKM. V lost 2 bases and J 6 bases, leaving 13 bases between the germline ends. The CDR3 consists of 14 residues. In nucleotides, the CDR3 is TGTGCCAGCAGTTTACCCTACCGGGACAATGGCTACACCTTC. Translation: CASSLPYRDNGYTF.